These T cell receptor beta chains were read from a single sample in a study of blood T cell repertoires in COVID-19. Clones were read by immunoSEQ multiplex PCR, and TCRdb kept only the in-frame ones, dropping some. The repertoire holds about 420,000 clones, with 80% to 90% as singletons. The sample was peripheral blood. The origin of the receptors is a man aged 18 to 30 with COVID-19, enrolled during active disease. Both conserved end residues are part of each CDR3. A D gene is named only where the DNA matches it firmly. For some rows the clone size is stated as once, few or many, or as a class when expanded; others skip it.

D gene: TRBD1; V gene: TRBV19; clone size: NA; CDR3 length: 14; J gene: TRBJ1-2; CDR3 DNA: TGTGCCAGTAGTCGACAGGGATACGGGTATGGCTACACCTTC; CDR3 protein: CASSRQGYGYGYTF
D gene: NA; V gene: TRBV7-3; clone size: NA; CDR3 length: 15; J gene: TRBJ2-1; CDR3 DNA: TGTGCCAGCAGCATAGACAGCGGGCTCTACAATGAGCAGTTCTTC; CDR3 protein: CASSIDSGLYNEQFF
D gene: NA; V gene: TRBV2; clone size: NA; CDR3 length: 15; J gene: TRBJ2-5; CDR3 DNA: TGTGCCAGCAGTCCTGGACTAAACAGCCAAGAGACCCAGTACTTC; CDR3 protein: CASSPGLNSQETQYF
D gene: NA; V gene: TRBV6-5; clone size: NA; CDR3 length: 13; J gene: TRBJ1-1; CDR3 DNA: TGTGCCAGCAAGCGAAGACCCAACACTGAAGCTTTCTTT; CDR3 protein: CASKRRPNTEAFF
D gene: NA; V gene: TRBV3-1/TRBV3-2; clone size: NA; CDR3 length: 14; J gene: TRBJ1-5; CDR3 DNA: TGTGCCAGCAGCCAAAGCCGATCCAATCAGCCCCAGCATTTT; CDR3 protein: CASSQSRSNQPQHF
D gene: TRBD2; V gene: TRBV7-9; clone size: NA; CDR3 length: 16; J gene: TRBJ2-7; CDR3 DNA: TGTGCCAGCAGCTTAGACGGGACTAGCGGTCTCTACGAGCAGTACTTC; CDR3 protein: CASSLDGTSGLYEQYF
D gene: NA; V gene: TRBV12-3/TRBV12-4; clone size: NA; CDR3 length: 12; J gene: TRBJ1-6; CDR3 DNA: TGTGCCAGCCGGTCACGGGTTTCACCCCTCCACTTT; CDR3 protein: CASRSRVSPLHF
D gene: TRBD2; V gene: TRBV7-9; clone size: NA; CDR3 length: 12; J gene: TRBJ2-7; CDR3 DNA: TGTGCCAGCAGCTTAGTTGGGACTAGTCTTGTCTTC; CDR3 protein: CASSLVGTSLVF
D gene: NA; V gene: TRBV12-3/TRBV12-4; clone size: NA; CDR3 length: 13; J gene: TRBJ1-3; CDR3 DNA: TGTGCCAGCAGTTTCGGGTCCGCAAACACCATATATTTT; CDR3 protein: CASSFGSANTIYF
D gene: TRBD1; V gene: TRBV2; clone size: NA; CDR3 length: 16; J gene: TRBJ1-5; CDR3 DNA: TGTGCCAGCAGTTTTGCGGGGACAGGGCGGAATCAGCCCCAGCATTTT; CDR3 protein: CASSFAGTGRNQPQHF
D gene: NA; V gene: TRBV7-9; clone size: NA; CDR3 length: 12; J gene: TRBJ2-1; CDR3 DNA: TGTGCCAGCAGCTTAGAGACTTCGAAGCAGTTCTTC; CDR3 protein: CASSLETSKQFF
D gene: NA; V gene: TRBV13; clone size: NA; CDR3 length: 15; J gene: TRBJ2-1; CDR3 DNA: TGTGCCAGCAGCTCTGACCCAAGGGGGAGCAATGAGCAGTTCTTC; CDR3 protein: CASSSDPRGSNEQFF
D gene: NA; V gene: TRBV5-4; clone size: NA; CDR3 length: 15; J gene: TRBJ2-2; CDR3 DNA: TGTGCCAGCAGGTCGGGAAACAGAAACACCGGGGAGCTGTTTTTT; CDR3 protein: CASRSGNRNTGELFF
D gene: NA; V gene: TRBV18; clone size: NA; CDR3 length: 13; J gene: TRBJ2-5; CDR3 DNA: TGTGCCAGCTCACCGAACAGCCAAGAGACCCAGTACTTC; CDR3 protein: CASSPNSQETQYF
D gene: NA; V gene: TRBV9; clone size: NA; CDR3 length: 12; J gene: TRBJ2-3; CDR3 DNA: TGTGCCAGCAGCCCAATGGAGGATACGCAGTATTTT; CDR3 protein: CASSPMEDTQYF
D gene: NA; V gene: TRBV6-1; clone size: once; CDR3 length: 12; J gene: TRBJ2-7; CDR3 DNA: TGTGCCAGCAGTGACGGCCAGGGCGAGCAGTACTTC; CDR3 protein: CASSDGQGEQYF
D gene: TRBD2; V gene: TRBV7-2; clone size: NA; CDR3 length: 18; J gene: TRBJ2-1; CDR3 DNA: TGTGCCAGCAGCTTAGACCTTAGCGGGGGGTTCTCCTACAATGAGCAGTTCTTC; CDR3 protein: CASSLDLSGGFSYNEQFF
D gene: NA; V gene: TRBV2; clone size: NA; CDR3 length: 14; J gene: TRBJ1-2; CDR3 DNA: TGTGCCAGCATTCGGTCCTCAACTTCCTATGGCTACACCTTC; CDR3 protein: CASIRSSTSYGYTF
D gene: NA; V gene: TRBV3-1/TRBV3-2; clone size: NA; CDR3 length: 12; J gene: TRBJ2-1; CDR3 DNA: TGTGCCAGCAGACGACTAGACGGGGCTCAGTTCTTC; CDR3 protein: CASRRLDGAQFF
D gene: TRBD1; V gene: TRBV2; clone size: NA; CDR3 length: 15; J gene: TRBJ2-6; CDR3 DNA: TGTGCCAGCAAGACAGGGGGCGCTGGGGCCAACGTCCTGACTTTC; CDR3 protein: CASKTGGAGANVLTF
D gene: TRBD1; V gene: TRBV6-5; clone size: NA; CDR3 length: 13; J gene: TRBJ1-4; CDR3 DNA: TGTGCCAGCAGAGGGGGCGGGGATGAAAAACTGTTTTTT; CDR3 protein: CASRGGGDEKLFF
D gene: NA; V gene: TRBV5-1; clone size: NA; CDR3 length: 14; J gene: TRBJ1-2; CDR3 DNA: TGCGCCAGCAGCTTGTCGGAGGGGCTGGGAGGCTACACCTTC; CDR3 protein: CASSLSEGLGGYTF
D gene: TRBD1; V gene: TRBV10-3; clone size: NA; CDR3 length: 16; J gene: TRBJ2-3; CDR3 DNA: TGTGCCATCAGTGGCCGGACAGGGGGTGTCACAGATACGCAGTATTTT; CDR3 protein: CAISGRTGGVTDTQYF
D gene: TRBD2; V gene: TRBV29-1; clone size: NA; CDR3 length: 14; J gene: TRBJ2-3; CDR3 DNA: TGCAGCGTCCGTGGCGGGAGGGCCGGGGATACGCAGTATTTT; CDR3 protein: CSVRGGRAGDTQYF
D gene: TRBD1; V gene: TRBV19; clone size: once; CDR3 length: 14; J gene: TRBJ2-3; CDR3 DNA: TGTGCCAGTCAGGACAGGGGAATTACAGATACGCAGTATTTT; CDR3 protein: CASQDRGITDTQYF
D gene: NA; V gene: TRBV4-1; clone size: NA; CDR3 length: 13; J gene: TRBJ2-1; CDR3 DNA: TGCGCCAGCAGCCGGACCCAGGGGGGAGAGCAGTTCTTC; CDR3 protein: CASSRTQGGEQFF
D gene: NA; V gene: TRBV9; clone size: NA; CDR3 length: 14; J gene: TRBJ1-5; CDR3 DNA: TGTGCCAGCAGCGTAGGTCCGGGGAATCAGCCCCAGCATTTT; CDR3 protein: CASSVGPGNQPQHF
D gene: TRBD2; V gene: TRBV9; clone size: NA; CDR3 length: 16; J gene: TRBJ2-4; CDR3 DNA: TGTGCCAGCAGCCGGGAGGCCTCCCTCCCCAAAAACATTCAGTACTTC; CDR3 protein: CASSREASLPKNIQYF
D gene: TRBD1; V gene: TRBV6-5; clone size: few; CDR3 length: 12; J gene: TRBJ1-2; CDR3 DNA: TGTGCCAGTAACGACAGGGCGGGGGGCTACACCTTC; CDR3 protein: CASNDRAGGYTF
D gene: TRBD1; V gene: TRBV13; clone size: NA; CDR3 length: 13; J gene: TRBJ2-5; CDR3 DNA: TGTGCCAGCAGCTTACGACAGGGGGGGACCCAGTACTTC; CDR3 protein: CASSLRQGGTQYF
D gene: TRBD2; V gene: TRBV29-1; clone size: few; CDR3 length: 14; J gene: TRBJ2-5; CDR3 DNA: TGCAGCGTCCCGGCTAGCGGGAGTCCAGAGACCCAGTACTTC; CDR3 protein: CSVPASGSPETQYF
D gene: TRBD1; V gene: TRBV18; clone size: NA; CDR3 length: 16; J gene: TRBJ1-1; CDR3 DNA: TGTGCCAGCTCACCAGGGCAGGGGGCCGGCCCCACTGAAGCTTTCTTT; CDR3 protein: CASSPGQGAGPTEAFF
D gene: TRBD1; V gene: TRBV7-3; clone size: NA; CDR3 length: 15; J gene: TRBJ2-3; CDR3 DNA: TGTGCCAGCAGCTTAACAGGGACAGTCACAGATACGCAGTATTTT; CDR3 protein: CASSLTGTVTDTQYF
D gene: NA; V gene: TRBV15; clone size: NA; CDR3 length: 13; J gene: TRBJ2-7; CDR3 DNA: TGTGCCACCAGACCGCGGGATTCCTACGAGCAGTACTTC; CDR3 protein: CATRPRDSYEQYF
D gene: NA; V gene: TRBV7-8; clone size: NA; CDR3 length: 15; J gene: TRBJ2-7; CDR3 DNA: TGTGCCAGCAGCTTTATGGCAGGCCGGCCCTACGAGCAGTACTTC; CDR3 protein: CASSFMAGRPYEQYF
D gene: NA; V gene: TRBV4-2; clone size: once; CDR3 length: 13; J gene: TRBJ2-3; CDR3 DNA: TGTGCCAGCAGCCGGTCGGGTGGAGATACGCAGTATTTT; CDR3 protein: CASSRSGGDTQYF
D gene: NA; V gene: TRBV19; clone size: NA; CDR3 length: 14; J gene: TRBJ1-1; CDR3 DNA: TGTGCCAGTAGTATTCAGGTAGGGAGCACTGAAGCTTTCTTT; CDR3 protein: CASSIQVGSTEAFF
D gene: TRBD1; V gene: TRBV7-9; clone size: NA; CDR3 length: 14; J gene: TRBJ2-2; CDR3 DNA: TGTGCCAGCAGCTCACGACAGGGGACCGGGGAGCTGTTTTTT; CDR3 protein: CASSSRQGTGELFF
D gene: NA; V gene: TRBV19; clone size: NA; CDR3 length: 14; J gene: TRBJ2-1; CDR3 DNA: TGTGCCAGTAGTATAGCGGGAGCCCCTTGGGAGCAGTTCTTC; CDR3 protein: CASSIAGAPWEQFF
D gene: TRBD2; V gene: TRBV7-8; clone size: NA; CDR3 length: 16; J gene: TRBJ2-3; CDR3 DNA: TGTGCCAGCAGCTTAACTAGCGGGAGGGCAGGAGATACGCAGTATTTT; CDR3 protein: CASSLTSGRAGDTQYF
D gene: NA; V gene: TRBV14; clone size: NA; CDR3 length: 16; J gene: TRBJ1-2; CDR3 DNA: TGTGCCAGCAGCCAAGTTAGCTCTGGTGTCGGCGGTGGCTACACCTTC; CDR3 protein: CASSQVSSGVGGGYTF
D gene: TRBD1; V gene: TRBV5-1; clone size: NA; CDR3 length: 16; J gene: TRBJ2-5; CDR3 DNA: TGCGCCAGCAGCCCAGGACAGGGCCCCTCCCAAGAGACCCAGTACTTC; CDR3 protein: CASSPGQGPSQETQYF
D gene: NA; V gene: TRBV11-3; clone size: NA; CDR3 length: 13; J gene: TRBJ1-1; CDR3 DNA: TGTGCCAGCAGCTTACAGGGATGGACTGAAGCTTTCTTT; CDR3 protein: CASSLQGWTEAFF
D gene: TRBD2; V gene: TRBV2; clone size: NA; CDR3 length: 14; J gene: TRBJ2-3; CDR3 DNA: TGTGCCAGCAGGGATTCACTAGCGACAGATACGCAGTATTTT; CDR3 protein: CASRDSLATDTQYF
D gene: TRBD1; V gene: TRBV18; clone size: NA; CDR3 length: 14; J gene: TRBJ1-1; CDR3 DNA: TGTGCCAGCTCACGGGACAGAATGAACACTGAAGCTTTCTTT; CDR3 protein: CASSRDRMNTEAFF
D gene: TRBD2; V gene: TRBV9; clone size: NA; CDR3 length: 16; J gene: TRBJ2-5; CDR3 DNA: TGTGCCAGCAGCGTTGGTACGGGGGGAGTAGGAGAGACCCAGTACTTC; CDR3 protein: CASSVGTGGVGETQYF
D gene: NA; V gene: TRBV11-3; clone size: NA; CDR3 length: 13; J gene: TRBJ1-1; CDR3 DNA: TGTGCCAGCAGCCCCAGCCACAGTCCTGAAGCTTTCTTT; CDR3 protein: CASSPSHSPEAFF
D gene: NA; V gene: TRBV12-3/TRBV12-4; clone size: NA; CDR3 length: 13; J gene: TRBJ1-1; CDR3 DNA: TGTGCCAGCAGGGCCTTGGGAGTCCCTGAAGCTTTCTTT; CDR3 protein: CASRALGVPEAFF
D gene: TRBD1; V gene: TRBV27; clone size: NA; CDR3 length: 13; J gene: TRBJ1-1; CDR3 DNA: TGTGCCAGCAGTTCCGACAGGGGAGTTGAGGCTTTCTTT; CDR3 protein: CASSSDRGVEAFF
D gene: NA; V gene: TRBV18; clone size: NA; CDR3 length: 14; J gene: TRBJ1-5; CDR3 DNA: TGTGCCAGCTCACCGGACACGAGCAATCAGCCCCAGCATTTT; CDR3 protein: CASSPDTSNQPQHF
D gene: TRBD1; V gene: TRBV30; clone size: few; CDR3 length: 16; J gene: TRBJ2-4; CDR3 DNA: TGTGCCTGGAGCTCCGGACAGGGAATAGCCAAAAACATTCAGTACTTC; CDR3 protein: CAWSSGQGIAKNIQYF
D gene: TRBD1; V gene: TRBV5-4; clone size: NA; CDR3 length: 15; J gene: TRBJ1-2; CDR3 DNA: TGTGCCAGCAGCTCCGGGGACAGCCACTACTATGGCTACACCTTC; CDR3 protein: CASSSGDSHYYGYTF
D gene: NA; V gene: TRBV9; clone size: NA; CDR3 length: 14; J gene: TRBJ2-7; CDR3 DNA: TGTGCCAGCTCCTCGACAGGAGACTCCTACGAGCAGTACTTC; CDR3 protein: CASSSTGDSYEQYF